These 23 T cell receptor beta chains were all obtained from the same sample, sequenced in a study of T-cell reconstitution after alpha-beta-depleted transplantation in children. Construction of the TCRbeta library involved unique molecular identifiers. TCRdb used MiXCR to reprocess the PCR reads, holding one entry per CDR3 protein. The table lists some 350,000 distinct CDR3 sequences, about 9.3% of them singletons. This specimen consisted of PBMCs from the stem cell graft donor, obtained from the stem cell graft. Receptor source: a human donor who donated a stem cell graft to a child with acute lymphoblastic leukemia.

This clonotype has ten or more counts. V gene TRBV5-1 combines with J gene TRBJ2-1; D is perhaps TRBD1 (7 bases). Germline-derived CDR1 and CDR2 are SGHRS and YFSETQ. The CDR3 loop spans 15 amino acids. The V end was cut by 0 bases, the J end by 6 bases, with 13 bases between. In DNA form, the CDR3 reads TGCGCCAGCAGCTTGGCAGGGGGGACCATCAATGAGCAGTTCTTC. Protein: CASSLAGGTINEQFF.

The table lists this clonotype with a few counts. The chain couples TRBV12-3 or TRBV12-4 to TRBJ1-1; TRBD1 might be the D (6 bases). Between the trimmed V and J ends, which lost 3 bases and 7 bases, there was a span of 18 bases. The CDR3 sequence is 15 residues long. For the CDR3, the DNA is TGTGCCAGCAGTTTGGCAGGGGCAAAAAGGGGTGAAGCTTTCTTT. Residues: CASSLAGAKRGEAFF.

The chain joins TRBV7-9 to TRBJ2-7, with 10 bases matching TRBD1. The CDR3 contains 14 residues. Losses at the gene ends were 7 bases for V and 5 bases for J; bases not matched to a gene: 8. Germline values: CDR1 SEHNR, CDR2 FQNEAQ (reference sequence). CDR3 protein: CASIQLGQGHEQYF. Here the CDR3 DNA reads TGTGCCAGCATCCAATTGGGACAGGGGCACGAGCAGTACTTC.

In this sample, this clonotype turned up many times. The chain has TRBV20-1 and TRBJ2-7, with 13 bases matching TRBD2. The CDR3 extends over 17 amino acids. Germline lookup yields CDR1 DFQATT and CDR2 SNEGSKA (reference sequence). V lost 1 base and J lost 2; bases outside the gene matches: 8. The CDR3: CSARVLTSGRAPYEQYF. DNA of the CDR3: TGCAGTGCTAGAGTATTAACTAGCGGGAGGGCCCCCTACGAGCAGTACTTC.

The chain uses TRBV20-1 and TRBJ2-1; the D is unclear. Germline V gene sequence: CDR1 DFQATT, CDR2 SNEGSKA (reference sequence). V lost 5 bases and J lost 1, with 12 bases in between. This CDR3 comprises 14 residues. CDR3 residues: CSAQALTSYNEQFF. For the CDR3, the DNA is TGCAGTGCTCAGGCTTTAACGTCCTACAATGAGCAGTTCTTC.

The chain is built from TRBV11-2 and TRBJ2-7, with TRBD2 matching over 7 bases. CDR1 and CDR2 (germline): SGHAT, FQNNGV. The CDR3 spans 18 residues. The trim removed 5 bases at V and 2 bases at J, leaving 18 bases unmatched. The CDR3 bases are TGTGCCAGCAGCCTCCAGGCCGGTAGTGTAGGGAGGGCCTACGAGCAGTACTTC. Its translation is CASSLQAGSVGRAYEQYF. The full variable domain, completed using reference TRBV11-2 and TRBJ2-7, is EAGVAQSPRYKIIEKRQSVAFWCNPISGHATLYWYQQILGQGPKLLIQFQNNGVVDDSQLPKDRFSAERLKGVDSTLKIQPAKLEDSAVYLCASSLQAGSVGRAYEQYFGPGTRLTVT.

This clonotype was seen many times. This CDR3 is CASSAPSSGSSYNEQFF. Written as DNA, the CDR3 is TGTGCCAGCAGCGCCCCCTCCAGCGGGAGCTCCTACAATGAGCAGTTCTTC. The chain uses TRBV7-9 and TRBJ2-1; 8 positions agree with TRBD2. The CDR3 loop spans 17 amino acids. J was trimmed by 0 bases and V by 5 bases; bases with no gene match: 9. Germline V gives CDR1 SEHNR, CDR2 FQNEAQ (reference sequence).

The CDR3 DNA is TGCAGCGCGACTAGCGGAAAAGAGACCCAGTACTTC. This gives the protein CSATSGKETQYF. The chain links TRBV29-1 to TRBJ2-5; 9 nucleotides agree with TRBD2. The germline V gene has CDR1 SQVTM and CDR2 ANQGSEA. J was trimmed by 3 bases and V by 7 bases; bases with no gene match: 3. CDR3 size: 12 residues.

The table lists this clonotype with a few counts. The chain joins TRBV25-1 to TRBJ2-1; 8 bases match TRBD2. With 2 bases clipped from V and 0 bases from J, the junction kept 15 bases outside the gene matches. CDR1 is MGHDK and CDR2 is SYGVNS in the germline V gene. This CDR3 comprises 20 residues. The CDR3 region is CASSETAGGPTALSYNEQFF. DNA for the CDR3: TGTGCCAGCAGTGAAACGGCGGGAGGCCCCACTGCCCTCTCCTACAATGAGCAGTTCTTC.

The chain has TRBV6-1 and TRBJ2-6; D may be TRBD1 or TRBD2 (6 bases each). V lost 2 bases, J lost 3 bases, and 14 bases lay in between. Germline V gene sequence: CDR1 MNHNS, CDR2 SASEGT. The length of the CDR3 is 17 residues. The CDR3 bases are TGTGCCAGCAGTGAATGGTGGGGGGCCGGTGGGGCCAACGTCCTGACTTTC. It encodes CASSEWWGAGGANVLTF.

The chain carries TRBV20-1 and TRBJ2-3; 9 bases match TRBD2. V lost 1 base and J lost 1; bases outside the gene matches: 9. The CDR3 has 17 amino acids. From germline, CDR1 is DFQATT and CDR2 SNEGSKA (reference sequence). CDR3: CSARGMMTSGRTDTQYF. For the CDR3, the DNA is TGCAGTGCTAGAGGAATGATGACTAGCGGACGCACAGATACGCAGTATTTT.

This clonotype showed up many times. V is TRBV7-8 and J is TRBJ2-3; D call uncertain. The CDR3 consists of 12 residues. Trimming took 4 bases from V and 2 from J, leaving 4 bases between them. Germline CDR1 is SGHVS and CDR2 is FQNEAQ. The CDR3 spells CASSSNTDTQYF. CDR3 in DNA: TGTGCCAGCAGCTCCAACACAGATACGCAGTATTTT.

In its sample, this clonotype was seen many times. This chain joins TRBV4-1 and TRBJ2-7, with D hard to call. V dropped 3 bases and J dropped 5 bases, with 11 bases sitting between them. CDR1 and CDR2 (germline): MGHRA, YSYEKL. CDR3 size: 13 residues. CDR3 protein: CASSQDPRNEQYF. Here the CDR3 DNA reads TGCGCCAGCAGCCAGGATCCCCGGAACGAGCAGTACTTC.

This clonotype turned up a few times. The chain recombines TRBV11-1 with TRBJ2-6; D gene ambiguous. CDR3 size: 18 residues. The germline V gene has CDR1 SGHAT and CDR2 FQDESV (reference sequence). V was trimmed by 0 bases and J by 2 bases, leaving 14 bases between them. The DNA of the CDR3 is TGTGCCAGCAGCTTAGCGTCAGGATCCCTTACTGGGGCCAACGTCCTGACTTTC. It translates to CASSLASGSLTGANVLTF.

The DNA for the CDR3 is TGTGCCAGCAGCCTAACTCTCCCTAGCGAGCAGTACTTC. It encodes CASSLTLPSEQYF. This sequence joins TRBV7-2 and TRBJ2-7; D is unclear. The ends were cut back, 5 bases at V and 6 bases at J, with 14 bases in the middle. CDR3 size: 13 residues. CDR1 SGHTA and CDR2 FQGNSA come from the germline V gene.

This clonotype has a count of ten or more. This sequence joins TRBV20-1 and TRBJ2-1; D might be TRBD2 (5 bases). There are 14 residues in the CDR3. The germline V gene encodes CDR1 DFQATT and CDR2 SNEGSKA (reference sequence). The V gene lost 6 bases and the J gene lost 4 bases, with 16 bases spanning the gap. CDR3 DNA: TGCAGTGCCCAAACTAGTAGTCTTTACAATGAGCAGTTCTTC. Translating gives CSAQTSSLYNEQFF.

The sample holds a few counts of this clonotype. This chain links TRBV4-2 with TRBJ2-7, with 12 bases aligning to TRBD2. Germline V gene lookup returns CDR1 LGHNA and CDR2 YNFKEQ. Trimming cost V 3 bases and J 4 bases; bases outside gene matches: 10. The CDR3 runs 17 residues. This CDR3 reads CASSQLSGLAGKYEQYF. Here the CDR3 DNA reads TGTGCCAGCAGCCAGTTGTCCGGACTAGCGGGAAAGTACGAGCAGTACTTC.

CDR3 amino acids: CASSSRDDEQFF. Here the CDR3 DNA reads TGCGCCAGCAGTTCCAGAGACGATGAGCAGTTCTTC. The chain links TRBV5-1 to TRBJ2-1; D is uncertain. From germline, CDR1 is SGHRS and CDR2 YFSETQ. The CDR3 consists of 12 residues. V dropped 5 bases and J dropped 8 bases, with 11 bases sitting between them.

At least ten counts were recorded for this clonotype. V usage is TRBV15 and J usage is TRBJ2-1; D is unresolved. The germline V gene has CDR1 LNHNV and CDR2 YYDKDF (reference sequence). Trimming removed 5 bases from V and 9 bases from J, with 20 bases in between. The CDR3 is 15 residues long. The CDR3 loop is CATSPAPLQVLEQFF. CDR3 nucleotides: TGTGCCACCAGCCCAGCCCCGCTACAAGTACTTGAGCAGTTCTTC.

Only a few counts were recorded for this clonotype. The chain employs TRBV7-2 and TRBJ1-6; the D is unclear. The germline V and J ends were trimmed by 3 bases and 5 bases, with 11 bases remaining between them. This CDR3 has 15 residues. Germline CDR1 is SGHTA and CDR2 is FQGNSA. CDR3 nucleotides: TGTGCCAGCAGCTTCCAGGTTGGGAATAATTCACCCCTCCACTTT. It is translated as CASSFQVGNNSPLHF.

This rearrangement joins TRBV3-1 to TRBJ2-3; 8 nucleotides match TRBD2. Germline V gives CDR1 LGHDT, CDR2 YNNKEL (reference sequence). Losses at the gene ends were 5 bases for V and 0 bases for J; bases not matched to a gene: 13. The CDR3 is 18 residues long. CDR3 protein: CASSSRGAGALSTDTQYF. In DNA, the CDR3 is TGTGCCAGCAGCTCCCGAGGAGCGGGAGCCCTAAGCACAGATACGCAGTATTTT.

This chain connects TRBV29-1 to TRBJ2-1; D might be TRBD2 (6 bases). The CDR3 runs 11 residues. V was trimmed by 8 bases and J by 10 bases, leaving 15 bases between them. CDR1 and CDR2 from the germline V gene are SQVTM and ANQGSEA. CDR3 in DNA: TGCAGCACGGAACAGGAGGGGGAGCAGTTCTTC. Translating it yields CSTEQEGEQFF.

The chain links TRBV12-3 or TRBV12-4 to TRBJ2-1; TRBD2 aligns across 7 bases. The V segment lost 6 bases and the J segment 10 bases; nucleotides outside the gene matches: 6. The CDR3 sequence is 12 residues long. CDR3 loop: CASREFSGEQFF. Written as DNA, the CDR3 is TGTGCCAGCAGAGAATTTAGCGGGGAGCAGTTCTTC.